This T cell receptor beta chain derives from a study of cytomegalovirus exposure and HLA in healthy donors listed by TCRdb under 2017. General notes on the study: In an earlier analysis of some 550 of the donors, 276 Gb of sequence data and 100 million or so unique TCR beta sequences from about 180 million T cells were reported. An early release covering about 600 HLA-typed donors comprised about 300 gigabases of sequencing data and approximately 80 million unique TCR sequences. The genetic ancestry cluster associated with self-reported Caucasian donors included over 65% of the 300 to 450 genotyped donors. The study aimed to test whether cataloging public T cell receptors could reveal signatures of past pathogen exposure. The T cell repertoires of 666 subjects were profiled by immunosequencing and related to cytomegalovirus serostatus. Along with the roughly 610-subject first cohort, a separate validation cohort of roughly 110 different subjects was used. The study combined high-throughput TCR immunosequencing, statistical association of individual TCRs with disease status, and machine learning to predict cytomegalovirus infection status. In a later analysis, previously published TCR beta repertoires from roughly 710 donors were re-analyzed and high-resolution HLA genotyping was added so that TCR occurrence patterns could be studied. Rather than using new phenotypic data, the later analysis identified candidate immune exposures from TCR beta sequences and from how often those sequences occurred across donors. An earlier analysis of fewer than 700 of the donors applied high-throughput TCR beta sequencing to assess whether each TCR beta V gene segment acted as functional or pseudogenic. Alongside the repertoire data, information on donor age, sex, ethnicity and CMV serostatus was compiled. A later genetic analysis used genome-wide SNP genotypes for about 55% of the 666 donors, treating that subset as a discovery cohort. Every discovery cohort repertoire had been produced on one sequencing platform. Class I and class II HLA loci were covered by the typing at four-digit resolution. Typing coverage varied by locus: roughly 620-630 donors for A, B, C, DRB1 and DQB1; approximately 500 for DQA1; about 570 for DPA1; approximately 470 for DPB1. Roughly 5 DR-DQ haplotypes were handled as single units for association and clustering because linkage in the cohort was strong. Among about 390 genotyped donors of the cohort, an average of approximately 240,000 unique TCR beta nucleotide sequences were sequenced per donor, around 18% of them non-productive. The full study reports these points: Several of the top co-occurrence clusters appeared to be linked to parvovirus B19, influenza, CMV and Epstein-Barr virus, according to a later analysis. In a later analysis, TCR association rates were found to vary across HLA loci, with the most associated TCRs seen for DRB1 alleles and the fewest for HLA-C alleles. The only immune exposure information available for the cohort was CMV serostatus. This cohort had only TCR beta chains sequenced, and the lack of alpha or paired-chain data limited which features could be detected. The earlier analysis of almost 600 of the donors excluded some 15 rarely observed V segments, including chromosome 9 orphons, because counts were too low. A further reported finding was that TCR beta sequences accurately predicted the HLA-A and HLA-B alleles for most subjects in the first cohort. Linkage disequilibrium might explain the correlated functional status among segregating V segments, but an unknown experimental factor could not be excluded. The authors suggested that the approach could potentially be generalized to other disease states and immunological phenotypes. According to a later genetic analysis, donors in an Asian-associated ancestry cluster had fewer N-insertions in productive TCRs than the approximately 670-donor mean. Most CMV-associated TCR beta chains appeared to be HLA-restricted in a later analysis, and the HLA associations seemed to be driven largely by CMV exposure. Cytomegalovirus status was reported to be diagnosed by the classifier with high specificity and sensitivity in both the original and validation cohorts. Because the 87-base-pair reads could not distinguish some IMGT-functional V segments, including TRBV6-2 and TRBV6-3, those segments were excluded. Strong co-occurrence of HLA alleles, especially DR and DQ, made assigning TCR associations to individual alleles difficult. Most TCR sequences were seen in very few donors, while some public TCRs were found in many individuals. Because HLA typing was missing for some donors at each locus, association tests included only the typed subset. The sequencing pipeline was judged likely to have produced a cluster of highly shared sequence variants as a technical artifact. Broadly in line with IMGT annotations, most TCR beta V segments showed up in productive rearrangements about 87% or about 30% of the time in an earlier analysis of 587 of the donors. In the study, some 160 TCR beta chains were listed as associated with cytomegalovirus. A few of the identified cytomegalovirus-associated TCR beta chains were confirmed in vitro to be specific for cytomegalovirus antigens. In a later analysis, around 17,000 TCR beta sequences were associated with specific HLA alleles at a false discovery rate of 0.05. An association between a missense DCLRE1C variant and V-gene and J-gene trimming of TCR beta chains was found in a later genetic analysis and replicated in an independent cohort. In a later analysis, HLA-associated TCR beta chains were found to be more clonally expanded and to have lower generation probabilities than equally common non-associated chains. Presence/absence analyses assumed roughly uniform sequencing depth across donors, an assumption that may not hold.

Note on this clone: The clone's antigen remains unknown.

The cohort was made up of 666 healthy bone marrow donors. At the time of sampling, every cohort member was nominally healthy, though immune exposures that went unrecorded were likely present. The donor was CMV seropositive and was included in the group of 289 seropositive cohort members. A peripheral blood sample was provided by each donor, and peripheral blood mononuclear cells were used for TCR beta sequencing. Genomic DNA extraction from the blood cell samples was performed with the Qiagen DNeasy Blood Extraction Kit. Libraries were prepared through the immunoSEQ multiplex PCR assay. For the multiplex PCR, a mixture combining 60 forward primers for TCR Vbeta segments and 13 reverse primers for TCR Jbeta segments was used. The CDR3 region of rearranged TCR beta genes was amplified from genomic DNA by a multiplex PCR assay. The Illumina HiSeq System was used to sequence the amplified TCR beta libraries as 87-base-pair reads. The original pipeline was this. A later analysis tallied around 82 million unique TCR beta chains across the 550 to 850 repertoires, and roughly 11 million of those chains were shared by two or more donors. Raw reads were error-corrected and collapsed into unique sequences by a nearest-neighbor algorithm in which closely related sequences were merged to remove PCR and sequencing errors. To assign V, D and J gene segments, CDR3 sequences were aligned to IMGT reference sequences. For a sequence to be retained, a match of at least six nucleotides to both a V gene segment and a J gene segment was required. A rearrangement was called productive if the CDR3 had no stop codons and remained in frame with V and J, and every other rearrangement was called non-productive. CDR3 was defined according to IMGT convention as the region running from the second conserved V-encoded cysteine to the conserved J-encoded phenylalanine. The earlier analysis of about 530 of the donors excluded any sequence lacking an unambiguous match to a single V gene segment. An earlier analysis of around 600 of the donors classified V segments as functional when productive rearrangements were above 56.7% and as segregating when the standard deviation between donors was above 5%. A statistical classification framework was built for diagnosing cytomegalovirus status from the catalog of TCR beta chain sequences. In a later analysis, V and J genes were assigned by comparing TCR nucleotide sequences against IMGT/GENE-DB human TR gene sequences. Using the TCRdist pipeline, a later analysis assigned CDR3 sequences along with most-parsimonious VDJ recombination scenarios. In a later analysis, every TCR beta chain was defined by the combination of its CDR3 amino acid sequence and its V-gene family, and reads without a unique V-gene family were dropped. To address suspected cross-contamination and a sequencing artifact, a later analysis removed 450 to 700 highly shared, low-generation-probability nucleotide sequences. For each public chain, a later analysis derived a clonal expansion index from normalized ranks of inferred template counts within each repertoire. Generation probabilities in a later analysis came from a VDJ recombination model fitted to out-of-frame rearrangements, and those results were checked against IGoR. In a later analysis, hypergeometric tests were used to score TCR-TCR, TCR-HLA and TCR-CMV co-occurrence, with a repertoire-size bias correction applied to TCR pairs. False discovery rates were estimated in a later analysis by permuting HLA or CMV assignments 20 times. In a later analysis, co-occurring TCRs were grouped with DBSCAN, and TCRdist sequence similarity was added when clustering was performed within HLA-allele-positive subsets. Co-occurrence clustering excluded repertoires with fewer than 30,000 or more than 120,000 public chains, plus five with anomalous nucleotide sharing. Imported from immuneACCESS, the table was reduced by TCRdb to in-frame sequences with V and J called. These copies leave out some clones; in studies compared against another copy, an unresolved V gene accounts for under half, and the cause of the remainder is not known. V and J calls and clone size are given by that table; D and trimming were obtained from the DNA. The table for this sample lists 25,000 to 40,000 clones. The leading ten clones occupy approximately 4.5% of the sample.

Inclusive of the bounding cysteine and phenylalanine, the CDR3 is 14 residues long. CDR3 DNA only is kept here, 42 bases in frame from base 1. V loses 3 bases, J loses 4 bases, and the germline ends lie 13 bases apart. CDR1 ENHRY and CDR2 SYGVKD were looked up in the germline V gene. The chain uses TRBV10-3 and TRBJ2-7, and the D gene may be TRBD1, 5 bases matching. The receptor was isolated from a woman aged 40 to 50 in good health and CMV-seropositive. The material sequenced was PBMCs. The CDR3 amino acid sequence is: CAISDRTKGYEQYF. The DNA sequence is given as TGTGCCATCAGTGACCGGACAAAGGGGTACGAGCAGTACTTC.